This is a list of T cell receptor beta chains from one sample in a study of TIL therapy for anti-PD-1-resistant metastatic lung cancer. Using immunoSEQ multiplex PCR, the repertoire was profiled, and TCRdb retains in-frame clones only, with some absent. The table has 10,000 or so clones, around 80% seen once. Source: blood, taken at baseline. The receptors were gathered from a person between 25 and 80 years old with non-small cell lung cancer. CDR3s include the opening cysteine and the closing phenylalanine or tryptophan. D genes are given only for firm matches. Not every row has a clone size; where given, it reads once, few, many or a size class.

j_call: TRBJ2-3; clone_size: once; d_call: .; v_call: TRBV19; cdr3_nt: TGTGCCAGTAGTTCCTGGCGGGGAACAGATACGCAGTATTTT; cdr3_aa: CASSSWRGTDTQYF
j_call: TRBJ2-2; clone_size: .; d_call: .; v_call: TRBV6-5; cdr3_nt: TGTGCCAGCAGTTACGGCCCGACGAACACCGGGGAGCTGTTTTTT; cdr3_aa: CASSYGPTNTGELFF
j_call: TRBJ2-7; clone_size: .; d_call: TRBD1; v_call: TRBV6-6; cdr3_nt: TGTGCCAGCAGCCTTGAAGGGGGGACAGGATACTACGAGCAGTACTTC; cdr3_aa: CASSLEGGTGYYEQYF
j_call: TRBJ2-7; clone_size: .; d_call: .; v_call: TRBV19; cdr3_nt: TGTGCCAGTAGTATCTTACTCGGCGAGCAGTACTTC; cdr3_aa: CASSILLGEQYF
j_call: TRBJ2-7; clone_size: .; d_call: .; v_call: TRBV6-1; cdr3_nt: TGTGCCAGCAGTGAATCCGGAGAGGTAGGCGAGCAGTACTTC; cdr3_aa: CASSESGEVGEQYF
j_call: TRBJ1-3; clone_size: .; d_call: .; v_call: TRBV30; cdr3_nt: TGTGCCTGGGAACGGGCACGCTCTGGAAACACCATATATTTT; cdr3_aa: CAWERARSGNTIYF
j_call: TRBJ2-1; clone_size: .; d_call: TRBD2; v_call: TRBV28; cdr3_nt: TGTGCCAGCAGCCCCGGTTCAACTAGCGCAGACAATGAGCAGTTCTTC; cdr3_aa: CASSPGSTSADNEQFF
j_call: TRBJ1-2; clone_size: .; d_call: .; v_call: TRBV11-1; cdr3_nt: TGTGCCAGCAGCTCGGACACCGGCTATGGCTACACCTTC; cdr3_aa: CASSSDTGYGYTF
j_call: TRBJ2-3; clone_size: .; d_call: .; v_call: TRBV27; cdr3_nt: TGTGCCAGCAGTGGGGGCGCAGATACGCAGTATTTT; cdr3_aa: CASSGGADTQYF
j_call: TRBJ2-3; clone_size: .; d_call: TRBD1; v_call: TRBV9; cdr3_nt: TGTGCCAGCAGCGTAGCTTACCGACAGGGGGCTAGCACAGATACGCAGTATTTT; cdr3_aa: CASSVAYRQGASTDTQYF
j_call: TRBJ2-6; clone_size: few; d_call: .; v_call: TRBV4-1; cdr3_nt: TGCGCCAGCCGGTGGTACTCTGGGGCCAACGTCCTGACTTTC; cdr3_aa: CASRWYSGANVLTF
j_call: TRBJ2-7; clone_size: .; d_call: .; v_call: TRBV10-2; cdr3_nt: TGCGCCAGCAGTGAGTCCGATGGTAGGGTCGGTGGGTACGAGCAGTACTTC; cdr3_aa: CASSESDGRVGGYEQYF
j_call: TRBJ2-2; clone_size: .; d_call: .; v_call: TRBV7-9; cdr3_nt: TGTGCCAGCAGCCTGCAGACAGCAACCGGGGAGCTGTTTTTT; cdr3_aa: CASSLQTATGELFF
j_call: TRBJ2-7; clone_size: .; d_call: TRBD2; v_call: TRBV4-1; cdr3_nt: TGCGCCAGCAGCCAATCTACTAGCGGGACCTACGAGCAGTACTTC; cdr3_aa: CASSQSTSGTYEQYF
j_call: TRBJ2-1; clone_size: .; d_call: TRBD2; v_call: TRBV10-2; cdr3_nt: TGCGCCAGCAGTGAAGGACTAGCGGGGCACAATGAGCAGTTCTTC; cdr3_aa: CASSEGLAGHNEQFF
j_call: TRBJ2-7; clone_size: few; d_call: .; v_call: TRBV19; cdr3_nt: TGTGCCAGTAAGGAGGCAGGGAGAGAGCAGTACTTC; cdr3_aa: CASKEAGREQYF
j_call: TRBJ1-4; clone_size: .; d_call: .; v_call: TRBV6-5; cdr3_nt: TGTGCCAGCAGTCAAGGCTGGAATGAAAAACTGTTTTTT; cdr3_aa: CASSQGWNEKLFF
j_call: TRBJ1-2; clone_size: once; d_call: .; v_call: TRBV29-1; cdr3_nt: TGCAGCGTCGATGTAGGGCTCTATGGCTACACCTTC; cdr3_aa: CSVDVGLYGYTF
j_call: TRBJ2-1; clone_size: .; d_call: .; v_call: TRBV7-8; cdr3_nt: TGTGCCAGCAGAGCCCGGGAGCGCGGCTCCTACAATGAGCAGTTCTTC; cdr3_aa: CASRARERGSYNEQFF
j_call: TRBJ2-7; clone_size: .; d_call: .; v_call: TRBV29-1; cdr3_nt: TGCAGCGTTGCGCCGGACGCGGTTGGGGTTAAGCAGTACTTC; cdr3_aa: CSVAPDAVGVKQYF
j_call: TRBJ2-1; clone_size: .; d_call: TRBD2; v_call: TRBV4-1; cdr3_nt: TGCGCCAGCAGCCTACTGGCGGGAGCTCAAGCCTACAATGAGCAGTTCTTC; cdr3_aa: CASSLLAGAQAYNEQFF
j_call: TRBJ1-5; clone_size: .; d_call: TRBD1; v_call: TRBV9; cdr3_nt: TGTGCCAGCAGTGACGGCCTGACAGGGGGGGGACAGCCCCAGCATTTT; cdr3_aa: CASSDGLTGGGQPQHF
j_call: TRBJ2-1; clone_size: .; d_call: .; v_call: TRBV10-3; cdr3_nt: TGTGCCATCGGGAATGGGGACCCCCCTAGGGATGAGCAGTTCTTC; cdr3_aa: CAIGNGDPPRDEQFF
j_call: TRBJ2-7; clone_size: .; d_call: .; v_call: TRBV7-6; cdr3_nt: TGTGCCAGCAGCTCTCCCCCACTCGGCGAGCAGTACTTC; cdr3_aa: CASSSPPLGEQYF
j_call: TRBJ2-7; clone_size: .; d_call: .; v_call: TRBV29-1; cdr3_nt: TGCAGCGTTGGACGGGAATACTACGAGCAGTACTTC; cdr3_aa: CSVGREYYEQYF
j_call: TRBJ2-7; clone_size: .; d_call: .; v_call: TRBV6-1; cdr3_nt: TGTGCCAGCAGTGAACGGGAGACCGGGACTCGCTACGAGCAGTACTTC; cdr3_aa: CASSERETGTRYEQYF
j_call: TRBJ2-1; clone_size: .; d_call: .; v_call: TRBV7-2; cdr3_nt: TGTGCCAGCAGTCCCCGGGCCTACAATGAGCAGTTCTTC; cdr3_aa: CASSPRAYNEQFF
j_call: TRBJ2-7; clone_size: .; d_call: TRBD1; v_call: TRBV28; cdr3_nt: TGTGCCAGCAGTTTTCGGGACAGTGTCACCTACGAGCAGTACTTC; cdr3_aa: CASSFRDSVTYEQYF
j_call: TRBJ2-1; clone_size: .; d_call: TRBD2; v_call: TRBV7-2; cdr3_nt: TGTGCCAGCAGCTTAAGGCGGGAGGGCCGCCCTTACAATGAGCAGTTCTTC; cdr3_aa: CASSLRREGRPYNEQFF
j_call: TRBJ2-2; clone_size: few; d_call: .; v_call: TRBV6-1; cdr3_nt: TGTGCCAGCAGGGGGACATCGGGGGGAATCGGGGAGCTGTTTTTT; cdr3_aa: CASRGTSGGIGELFF
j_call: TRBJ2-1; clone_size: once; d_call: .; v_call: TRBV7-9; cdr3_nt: TGTGCCAGCAGCTTAGCCACAGGGACCTACAATGAGCAGTTCTTC; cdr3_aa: CASSLATGTYNEQFF
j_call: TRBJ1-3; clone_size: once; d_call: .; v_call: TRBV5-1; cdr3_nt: TGCGCCAGCAGCTTGGACCCCTCTGGAAACACCATATATTTT; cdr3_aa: CASSLDPSGNTIYF
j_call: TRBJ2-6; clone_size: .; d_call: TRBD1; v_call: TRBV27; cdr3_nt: TGTGCCAGCAAACAGGGGGCTCTACGAATCTCTGGGGCCAACGTCCTGACTTTC; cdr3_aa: CASKQGALRISGANVLTF
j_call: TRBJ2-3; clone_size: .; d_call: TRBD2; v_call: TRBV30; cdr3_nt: TGTGCCTGGAGCGGACTAGCGCAGAATACGCAGTATTTT; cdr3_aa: CAWSGLAQNTQYF
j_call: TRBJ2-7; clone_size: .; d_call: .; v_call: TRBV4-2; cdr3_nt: TGTGCCAGCAGCCAAGAGCCGACACCGGACTACGAGCAGTACTTC; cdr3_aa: CASSQEPTPDYEQYF
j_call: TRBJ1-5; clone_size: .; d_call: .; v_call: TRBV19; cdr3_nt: TGTGCCAGTACTAAAGTTTATAGCAATCAGCCCCAGCATTTT; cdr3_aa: CASTKVYSNQPQHF
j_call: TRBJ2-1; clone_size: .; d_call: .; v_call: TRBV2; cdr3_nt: TGTGCCAGCCGGCCCGGGGGTAGCGCAAACTCCTACAATGAGCAGTTCTTC; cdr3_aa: CASRPGGSANSYNEQFF
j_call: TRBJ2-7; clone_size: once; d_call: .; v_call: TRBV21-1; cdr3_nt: TGTGCCAGCAGCAAAAAGGGCCGCCCGTTAGGCTACGAGCAGTACTTC; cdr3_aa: CASSKKGRPLGYEQYF
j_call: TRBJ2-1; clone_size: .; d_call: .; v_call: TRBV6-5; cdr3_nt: TGTGCCAGCAGTTACTACGGGGGCTCCTACAATGAGCAGTTCTTC; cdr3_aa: CASSYYGGSYNEQFF
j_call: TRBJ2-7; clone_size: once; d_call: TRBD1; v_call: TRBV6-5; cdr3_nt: TGTGCCAGCAGTTCCACCGAAACAGGGGGCTTTTACGAGCAGTACTTC; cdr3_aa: CASSSTETGGFYEQYF
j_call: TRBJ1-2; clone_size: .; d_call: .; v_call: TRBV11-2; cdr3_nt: TGTGCCAGCAGCTTAGTATGGGGACTGATTTATGGCTACACCTTC; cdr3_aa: CASSLVWGLIYGYTF
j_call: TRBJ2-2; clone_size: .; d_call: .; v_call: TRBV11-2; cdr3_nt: TGTGCCAGCAGCCCCCAAATCCCCGCTGCCAACACGAACACCGGGGAGCTGTTTTTT; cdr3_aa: CASSPQIPAANTNTGELFF
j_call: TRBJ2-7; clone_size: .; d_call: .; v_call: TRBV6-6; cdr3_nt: TGTGCCAGCAGGCCCACAGGGATAAGCTCCTACGAGCAGTACTTC; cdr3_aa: CASRPTGISSYEQYF
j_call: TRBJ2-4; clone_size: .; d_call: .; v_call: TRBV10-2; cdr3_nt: TGCGCCAGCAGTGAAATGGGACCCAAAAACATTCAGTACTTC; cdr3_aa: CASSEMGPKNIQYF
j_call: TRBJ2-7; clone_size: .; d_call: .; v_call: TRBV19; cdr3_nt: TGTGCCAGTAGTATCCAGGGGTTCCACGAGCAGTACTTC; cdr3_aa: CASSIQGFHEQYF
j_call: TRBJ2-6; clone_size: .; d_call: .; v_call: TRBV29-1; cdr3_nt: TGCAGCGTTCCCGGCTCTGGGGCCAACGTCCTGACTTTC; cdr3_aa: CSVPGSGANVLTF
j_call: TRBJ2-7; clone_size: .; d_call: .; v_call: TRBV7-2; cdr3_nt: TGTGCCAGCAGCTCAGAGAAGACTAGAGCCTACGAGCAGTACTTC; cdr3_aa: CASSSEKTRAYEQYF
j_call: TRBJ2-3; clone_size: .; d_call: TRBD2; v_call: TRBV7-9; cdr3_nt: TGTGCCAGCAGCTTAAATATCGGGACTAGTGTCCCAGATACGCAGTATTTT; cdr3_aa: CASSLNIGTSVPDTQYF